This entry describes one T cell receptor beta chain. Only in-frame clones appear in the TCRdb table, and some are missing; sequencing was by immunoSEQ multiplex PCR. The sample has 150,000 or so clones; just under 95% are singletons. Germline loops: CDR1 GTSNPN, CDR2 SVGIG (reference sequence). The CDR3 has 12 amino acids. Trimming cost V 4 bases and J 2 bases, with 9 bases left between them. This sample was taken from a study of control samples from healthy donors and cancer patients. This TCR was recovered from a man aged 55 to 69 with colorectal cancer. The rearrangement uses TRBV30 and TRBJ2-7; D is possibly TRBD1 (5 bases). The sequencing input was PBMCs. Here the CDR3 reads CAWNRMTYEQYF. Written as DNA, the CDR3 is TGTGCCTGGAACAGGATGACCTACGAGCAGTACTTC. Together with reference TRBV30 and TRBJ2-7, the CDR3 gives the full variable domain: SQTIHQWPATLVQPVGSPLSLECTVEGTSNPNLYWYRQAAGRGLQLLFYSVGIGQISSEVPQNLSASRPQDRQFILSSKKLLLSDSGFYLCAWNRMTYEQYFGPGTRLTVT.